The clone carrying this T cell receptor beta chain appeared many times. This specimen comes from a study of regulatory T cells in long-lasting Graves disease. Library construction for TCR beta used iRepertoire HTBI primers and Arm-PCR of CDR3 regions. TCRdb re-called the multiplex PCR reads with MiXCR, one entry per CDR3 protein. The repertoire has some 410,000 distinct CDR3 sequences, 16% of them found once; the top ten carry approximately 11%. CDR1 ENHRY and CDR2 SYGVKD come from the germline V gene. The trim removed 0 bases at V and 4 bases at J, leaving 1 base unmatched. The CDR3 totals 14 residues. Described time point: newly diagnosed GD, antithyroid drugs for less than 3 months. With RNA extracted from PBMCs as input, the TCR library was made. This same sample was also part of a study on T cells in Graves' hyperthyroidism and ophthalmopathy. From that paper: A model of 13 V-J features distinguished ophthalmopathy from stable hyperthyroidism.

The chain employs TRBV10-3 and TRBJ2-3; TRBD2 aligns across 7 bases. The TCR sequence derives from a woman between 25 and 40 years old with Graves disease. Here the sequenced sample was peripheral blood mononuclear cells (PBMCs), taken at new diagnosis, from a patient treated with antithyroid drugs. The CDR3, as DNA: TGTGCCATCAGTGAGTCGGCGGGGGCAGATACGCAGTATTTT. The encoded protein is CAISESAGADTQYF.